This T cell receptor beta chain was captured by sequencing in a study of blood T cells in healthy people across ages. Whole-study results and caveats: TCR beta diversity per million T cells fell roughly linearly with age. Those diversity estimates obtained from one million T cells were thought to be underestimates.

V was shortened by 2 bases and J by 8 bases, with 19 bases between the two germline ends. This CDR3 contains 17 residues. Germline assignment: CDR1 MNHEY and CDR2 SVGAGI. To note about this clonotype: The antigen is undetermined.

Combining a sample-barcoded 5' primer with a J-beta primer mix, a second PCR ran for roughly 6 to 11 cycles. Template switching added a 12-random-nucleotide identifier to every cDNA molecule. TCRdb re-derived calls from the 5' RACE reads in MiXCR, one entry per CDR3 protein. This sample has fewer than 1,000,000 distinct CDR3 sequences, with roughly 46% found just once. The sample taken for sequencing was blood. This clonotype was sampled from a man older than 75 in good health. The chain carries TRBV6-5 and TRBJ1-6, with D perhaps TRBD1 (6 bases). CDR3 region: CASSYPPGGLLDSPLHF. DNA for the CDR3: TGTGCCAGCAGTTACCCTCCCGGGGGGCTCCTCGATTCACCCCTCCACTTT.